These 29 T cell receptor beta chains were all obtained from the same sample, sequenced in a study of cytomegalovirus exposure and HLA in healthy donors. The PCR employed 60 Vbeta primers together with 13 Jbeta primers. Profiling relied on immunoSEQ multiplex PCR, and the TCRdb table lists in-frame clones only, not all of them. The table records about 160,000 clones, approximately 70% of them present only once. Sequenced sample: PBMCs. Source of these receptors: a woman aged 18 to 35 in good health and CMV-seronegative.

This rearrangement joins TRBV4-1 to TRBJ2-3; TRBD2 agrees at 10 bases. This CDR3 is 15 amino acids long. CDR1 MGHRA and CDR2 YSYEKL come from the germline V gene. The J segment lost 1 base and the V segment lost 3 bases, leaving 1 base of the junction unmatched. In nucleotides, the CDR3 is TGCGCCAGCAGCCACCTAGCGGGGGGCACAGATACGCAGTATTTT. It translates to CASSHLAGGTDTQYF.

V and J are TRBV7-3 and TRBJ2-1; 9 nucleotides match TRBD1. The CDR3 totals 14 residues. Germline CDR1 and CDR2: SGHTA and FQGTGA. J gave up 7 bases and V 3 bases, and 4 bases lay outside the gene matches. CDR3 nucleotide sequence: TGTGCCAGCAGCTTCGGGACAGGGACGAATGAGCAGTTCTTC. This encodes CASSFGTGTNEQFF. Full variable domain (outside the CDR3, taken from reference TRBV7-3 and TRBJ2-1): GAGVSQTPSNKVTEKGKYVELRCDPISGHTALYWYRQSLGQGPEFLIYFQGTGAADDSGLPNDRFFAVRPEGSVSTLKIQRTERGDSAVYLCASSFGTGTNEQFFGPGTRLTVL.

The chain combines TRBV6-5 with TRBJ2-7; TRBD2 matches 7 bases. The germline V gene encodes CDR1 MNHEY and CDR2 SVGAGI. This CDR3 comprises 14 residues. V gave up 3 bases and J gave up 2 bases; unmatched junction bases: 4. The CDR3 region has the DNA TGTGCCAGCAGTTATGGGGGGGGGACCTACGAGCAGTACTTC. This translates into CASSYGGGTYEQYF.

This sequence joins TRBV5-1 and TRBJ1-2, with D tentatively TRBD1 (6 bases). The CDR3 sequence is 13 residues long. Trimming stripped 1 base from V and 8 bases from J, with 12 bases between. The V gene's germline CDR1 is SGHRS and CDR2 YFSETQ. CDR3 residues: CASSLTGSIGYTF. CDR3 nucleotide sequence: TGCGCCAGCAGCTTGACAGGGTCTATAGGCTACACCTTC.

The chain recombines TRBV19 with TRBJ1-2; 8 bases are shared with TRBD1. The V gene end was trimmed by 6 bases and the J gene end by 2 bases; junction bases not matched to a gene: 8. Germline CDR1 LNHDA, CDR2 SQIVND (reference sequence). The CDR3 is 15 residues long. The chain's CDR3 is CASRLGQGPNYGYTF. CDR3 sequence (DNA): TGTGCCAGTAGACTAGGACAGGGACCCAACTATGGCTACACCTTC.

The rearrangement uses TRBV6-5 and TRBJ1-2, with 11 nucleotides matching TRBD1. Germline loops: CDR1 MNHEY, CDR2 SVGAGI. With V trimmed by 2 bases and J by 8 bases, 4 bases remained unmatched. The CDR3 extends over 14 amino acids. The CDR3 DNA sequence: TGTGCCAGCAGTTACACGGACAGGGGGCAGGGCTACACCTTC. Amino acid sequence: CASSYTDRGQGYTF.

The gene calls are TRBV18 and TRBJ2-2; 8 positions match TRBD2. In germline, CDR1 is KGHSH, CDR2 LQKENI. J gave up 0 bases and V 4 bases, and 1 base lay outside the gene matches. This CDR3 has 15 amino acids. DNA of the CDR3: TGTGCCAGCTCACTGGGACTAGCGAACACCGGGGAGCTGTTTTTT. It specifies CASSLGLANTGELFF. Full variable domain (remainder filled in from reference TRBV18 and TRBJ2-2): NAGVMQNPRHLVRRRGQEARLRCSPMKGHSHVYWYRQLPEEGLKFMVYLQKENIIDESGMPKERFSAEFPKEGPSILRIQQVVRGDSAAYFCASSLGLANTGELFFGEGSRLTVL.

The CDR3 here is CASSNTGGQLDIQYF. The CDR3 DNA follows: TGTGCCAGTAGTAACACGGGGGGGCAGTTAGACATTCAGTACTTC. The chain employs TRBV19 and TRBJ2-4, with 8 positions matching TRBD2. V shed 4 bases and J 8 bases; nucleotides not matched to a gene: 10. The CDR3 totals 15 residues. Germline V CDR1 and CDR2: LNHDA, SQIVND (reference sequence).

This clone was counted between two and nine times. This sequence joins TRBV9 and TRBJ2-1, with a tentative D call TRBD2 (6 bases). Trimming shortened V by 3 bases and J by 4 bases, and 14 bases separated the two germline ends. The CDR3 runs 15 residues. CDR1 is SGDLS and CDR2 is YYNGEE in the germline V gene. The CDR3 sequence: CASSGREESYNEQFF. In DNA, the CDR3 is TGTGCCAGCAGCGGAAGGGAGGAGTCGTACAATGAGCAGTTCTTC.

This chain connects TRBV7-9 to TRBJ2-5, with 7 bases matching TRBD2. This CDR3 is built from 15 residues. CDR1 is SEHNR and CDR2 is FQNEAQ in the germline V gene (reference sequence). Trimming cost V 1 base and J 2 bases; bases outside gene matches: 4. In DNA form, the CDR3 reads TGTGCCAGCAGCTTAGTTGGGGGGGGGCAAGAGACCCAGTACTTC. This codes for CASSLVGGGQETQYF.

The rearrangement joins TRBV5-1 to TRBJ2-7, with D maybe TRBD2 (6 bases). V was pared by 4 bases and J by 0 bases, with 17 bases between. Germline V gives CDR1 SGHRS, CDR2 YFSETQ. This CDR3 has 16 residues. The CDR3 sequence: CASSLRGAASSYEQYF. The CDR3 bases are TGCGCCAGCAGCCTACGCGGGGCAGCAAGCTCCTACGAGCAGTACTTC.

This clone was recorded only once. The chain links TRBV5-4 to TRBJ2-2; 12 nucleotides line up with TRBD2. CDR3 size: 18 residues. V lost 5 bases, J lost 5 bases, and 13 bases stayed unmatched. CDR1 is SGHNT, CDR2 YYREEE, per germline (reference sequence). The CDR3 bases are TGTGCCAGCAGAAACGGGGCTAGCGGGAGGGCCGGAACCGGGGAGCTGTTTTTT. Encoded protein: CASRNGASGRAGTGELFF.

This clone showed up many times. The J gene is TRBJ1-2, the V gene TRBV6-6, with D possibly being TRBD1 (6 bases). CDR1 is MNHNY, CDR2 SVGAGI, per germline (reference sequence). V lost 5 bases and J lost 4, with 20 bases in between. This CDR3 comprises 16 residues. DNA for the CDR3: TGTGCCAGCAGTCAGAATCCACAGGGAACGGCCTATGGCTACACCTTC. This gives the protein CASSQNPQGTAYGYTF.

V usage is TRBV27 and J usage is TRBJ1-2, with D tentatively TRBD1 (6 bases). CDR1 MNHEY and CDR2 SMNVEV come from the germline V gene (reference sequence). Deletions cut 6 bases from V and 8 bases from J, with 16 bases between. The CDR3 has 13 residues. As DNA, the CDR3 is TGTGCCAGCAGGCGGACAGTAAATATAGGCTACACCTTC. Residues: CASRRTVNIGYTF.

This chain joins TRBV7-2 and TRBJ1-6, with unresolved D. The CDR3 is 11 residues long. V was trimmed by 2 bases and J by 16 bases, leaving 9 bases between them. Per germline, CDR1 SGHTA and CDR2 FQGNSA. The DNA for the CDR3 is TGTGCCAGCAGCTTATGGGCACAACTCCACTTT. Its protein is CASSLWAQLHF.

The CDR3 region is CASSPAGLAGHEQFF. In DNA form, the CDR3 reads TGTGCCAGCTCACCAGCAGGACTAGCGGGACATGAGCAGTTCTTC. The chain recombines TRBV18 with TRBJ2-1; TRBD2 matches 12 bases. Per the germline V gene, CDR1 is KGHSH and CDR2 is LQKENI. V lost 2 bases, J lost 8 bases, and 4 bases stayed unmatched. This CDR3 has 15 residues.

The CDR3 DNA follows: TGTGCCAGCAGCCCCGGACAGGGAGCCACCTACGAGCAGTACTTC. The encoded protein is CASSPGQGATYEQYF. The chain carries TRBV7-2 and TRBJ2-7, with 8 bases aligning to TRBD1. Trimming cost V 5 bases and J 2 bases; bases outside gene matches: 8. CDR1 is SGHTA, CDR2 FQGNSA, per germline. This CDR3 has 15 residues.

This chain uses TRBV2 with TRBJ2-3; 9 positions match TRBD2. CDR1 is SNHLY and CDR2 is FYNNEI in the germline V gene. Trimming removed 8 bases from V and 2 bases from J; junction bases left unmatched: 8. The CDR3 covers 15 residues. The CDR3 sequence: CASRFGLANTDTQYF. The CDR3 nucleotides read TGTGCCAGCCGATTCGGACTAGCGAACACAGATACGCAGTATTTT.

The chain combines TRBV4-2 with TRBJ2-5; 10 positions match TRBD2. The ends lost 4 bases at V and 2 bases at J; junction bases unmatched: 4. The CDR3 length is 15 residues. CDR1 is LGHNA and CDR2 is YNFKEQ in the germline V gene. The CDR3 loop reads CASSPLAGGQETQYF. The CDR3 DNA sequence: TGTGCCAGCAGCCCATTAGCGGGGGGTCAAGAGACCCAGTACTTC.

The chain employs TRBV27 and TRBJ2-3; D possibly corresponds to TRBD2 (7 bases). Germline V gene sequence: CDR1 MNHEY, CDR2 SMNVEV (reference sequence). Trimming took off 3 bases at V and 10 bases at J, with 17 bases between the two ends. The CDR3 is 14 amino acids. The chain's CDR3 is CASSFSGGPIAQYF. DNA of the CDR3: TGTGCCAGCAGTTTTTCCGGGGGGCCCATTGCGCAGTATTTT.

The chain has TRBV2 and TRBJ1-5; D is possibly TRBD1 (6 bases). Germline CDR1 and CDR2: SNHLY and FYNNEI. The CDR3 is 14 amino acids. Trimming left V 4 bases short and J 2 bases short, with 9 bases between. Here the CDR3 reads CASSARQGNQPQHF. DNA for the CDR3: TGTGCCAGCAGTGCGCGACAGGGCAATCAGCCCCAGCATTTT.

This clone was counted between two and nine times. The chain recombines TRBV5-4 with TRBJ1-1, with TRBD1 identical over 10 bases. The CDR3 extends over 15 amino acids. Germline V lookup: CDR1 SGHNT, CDR2 YYREEE (reference sequence). J lost 6 bases, V lost 0 bases, and 5 bases had no gene match. CDR3 loop: CASSLGQGAFSEAFF. The CDR3 DNA is TGTGCCAGCAGCTTGGGACAGGGGGCGTTTTCTGAAGCTTTCTTT. Filled out from reference TRBV5-4 and TRBJ1-1, the complete variable domain reads ETGVTQSPTHLIKTRGQQVTLRCSSQSGHNTVSWYQQALGQGPQFIFQYYREEENGRGNFPPRFSGLQFPNYSSELNVNALELDDSALYLCASSLGQGAFSEAFFGQGTRLTVV.

The chain combines TRBV18 with TRBJ1-2; 7 nucleotides match TRBD1. Germline-derived CDR1 and CDR2 are KGHSH and LQKENI. V shed 2 bases, J shed 3 bases, and the junction held 3 bases outside the gene matches. The CDR3 loop spans 14 amino acids. CDR3 nucleotide sequence: TGTGCCAGCTCACCAAATCAGGGGGACTATGGCTACACCTTC. It codes for CASSPNQGDYGYTF.

This clone was recorded a few times. The rearrangement joins TRBV29-1 to TRBJ2-3, with a weak D call TRBD2 (7 bases). CDR1 SQVTM and CDR2 ANQGSEA come from the germline V gene. Trimming shortened V by 6 bases and J by 5 bases, and 18 bases separated the two germline ends. This CDR3 has 14 residues. The CDR3, as DNA: TGCAGCGTATCGCGAGGGGGGGCTAAAGATACGCAGTATTTT. It encodes CSVSRGGAKDTQYF.

The V call is TRBV19, the J call TRBJ2-1; 14 bases match TRBD2. V gave up 6 bases and J gave up 9 bases; unmatched junction bases: 10. This CDR3 is built from 16 residues. The V gene's germline CDR1 is LNHDA and CDR2 SQIVND (reference sequence). In nucleotides, the CDR3 is TGTGCCAGTAGCTCAACCGGGACTAGCGGGGGTACTGAGCAGTTCTTC. Translating it yields CASSSTGTSGGTEQFF.

This clone came up a few times. V and J are TRBV28 and TRBJ2-2, with TRBD1 matching 9 bases. The V gene's germline CDR1 is MDHEN and CDR2 SYDVKM. J was trimmed by 6 bases and V by 6 bases; bases with no gene match: 5. This CDR3 is built from 14 residues. The chain's CDR3 is CASRSTGGAGELFF. Written as DNA, the CDR3 is TGTGCCAGCAGATCGACAGGGGGGGCCGGGGAGCTGTTTTTT.

Comments on this clone: A much larger clone lies a single base off, so this may be a read error. The chain recombines TRBV7-2 with TRBJ1-1, with D uncertain. The CDR3 is 13 amino acids. Germline V gene lookup returns CDR1 SGHTA and CDR2 FQGNSA. Deletions cut 1 base from V and 1 base from J, with 4 bases between. The CDR3 loop reads CASSLGQNTEAFF. In nucleotides, the CDR3 is TGTGCCAGCAGCTTAGGGCAGAACACTGAAGCTTTCTTT.

A few counts support this clone. The rearrangement links TRBV7-9 to TRBJ1-4, with D maybe TRBD1 (5 bases). This CDR3 has 16 amino acids. V was cut by 1 base and J by 0 bases, with 9 bases left in between. The germline CDR1 and CDR2 sequences are SEHNR and FQNEAQ (reference sequence). This CDR3 reads CASSLDRLATNEKLFF. The CDR3 nucleotides read TGTGCCAGCAGCTTAGACAGGCTGGCAACTAATGAAAAACTGTTTTTT.

The chain carries TRBV5-6 and TRBJ2-1, with 12 nucleotides matching TRBD2. Germline values: CDR1 SGHDT, CDR2 YYEEEE. With 4 bases clipped from V and 9 bases from J, the junction kept 5 bases outside the gene matches. This CDR3 has 14 residues. CDR3 region: CASSPGLAGLEQFF. DNA of the CDR3: TGTGCCAGCAGCCCGGGACTAGCGGGCCTTGAGCAGTTCTTC.